This TCR beta chain stems from a study of cytomegalovirus exposure and HLA in healthy donors. Healthy bone marrow donors made up the cohort. Germline CDR1 LNHDA, CDR2 SQIVND (reference sequence). The CDR3 has 15 amino acids. V shed 5 bases, J shed 4 bases, and the junction held 8 bases outside the gene matches. In its sample, this clone was seen a few times. Primers: 60 Vbeta forward and 13 Jbeta reverse. The method was immunoSEQ multiplex PCR; TCRdb's version includes in-frame clones alone and lacks a portion of them. The sample includes some 200,000 clones, over 80% seen only once; the top ten take roughly 6.7%.

Sequenced input: PBMCs. This TCR was recovered from a man aged 40-49 years in good health and CMV-seropositive. The J gene is TRBJ1-2, the V gene TRBV19; 9 nucleotides match TRBD1. The CDR3 protein is CASSHTGGRGYGYTF. CDR3 in DNA: TGTGCCAGTAGTCACACAGGGGGCCGAGGCTATGGCTACACCTTC.